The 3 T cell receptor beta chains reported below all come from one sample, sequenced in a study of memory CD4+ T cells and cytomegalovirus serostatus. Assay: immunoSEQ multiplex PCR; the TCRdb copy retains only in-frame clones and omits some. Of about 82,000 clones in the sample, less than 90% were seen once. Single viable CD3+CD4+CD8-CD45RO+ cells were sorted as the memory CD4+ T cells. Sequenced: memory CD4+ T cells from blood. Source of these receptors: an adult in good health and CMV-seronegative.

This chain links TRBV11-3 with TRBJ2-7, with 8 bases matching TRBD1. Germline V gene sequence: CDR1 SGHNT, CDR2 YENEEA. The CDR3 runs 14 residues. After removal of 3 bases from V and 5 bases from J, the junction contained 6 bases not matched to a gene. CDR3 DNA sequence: TGTGCCAGCAGCTTGACAGGGGAATCTCACGAGCAGTACTTC. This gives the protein CASSLTGESHEQYF.

The CDR3 loop is CASSLALRQETQYF. CDR3 sequence (DNA): TGTGCCAGCAGCTTGGCACTACGACAAGAGACCCAGTACTTC. This chain links TRBV5-4 with TRBJ2-5; the D is unclear. V was cut by 0 bases and J by 2 bases, with 8 bases left in between. CDR3 length: 14 residues. Germline CDR1 SGHNT, CDR2 YYREEE (reference sequence). The variable domain in full, completed from reference TRBV5-4 and TRBJ2-5, reads ETGVTQSPTHLIKTRGQQVTLRCSSQSGHNTVSWYQQALGQGPQFIFQYYREEENGRGNFPPRFSGLQFPNYSSELNVNALELDDSALYLCASSLALRQETQYFGPGTRLLVL.

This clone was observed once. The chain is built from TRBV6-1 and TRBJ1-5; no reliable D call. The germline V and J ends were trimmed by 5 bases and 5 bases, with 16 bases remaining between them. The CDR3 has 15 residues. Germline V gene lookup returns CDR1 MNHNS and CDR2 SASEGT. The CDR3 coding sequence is TGTGCCAGCAGTCAACCCGTGGCTGTCCATCAGCCCCAGCATTTT. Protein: CASSQPVAVHQPQHF.